This T cell receptor beta chain emerged from a study of T cell clonality in common variable immunodeficiency (dated by TCRdb to between 2014 and 2017). On the study overall, not on this receptor specifically: According to the authors, finding the cause of the higher clonality in CVID would require sequencing the repertoires of T cell subpopulations. Correlations of repertoire features with clinical complications were constrained by heterogeneity among patients within the CVID cohort. Even though DNA input was the same, control samples had an average of around 78,000 unique sequences each, compared with roughly 30,000 in CVID samples. Fewer deletions and N-nucleotide insertions were reportedly observed in CVID TCRbeta sequences, and highly modified clones with 13 or more V deletions were reportedly absent from CVID TCRbeta sequences. Healthy controls shared more TCRbeta clones with each other than CVID subjects shared among themselves (p < 0.0001). Compared with healthy controls, CVID subjects showed increased TCRbeta clonality (t-test p = 0.018), a feature most characteristic of about a third of subjects.

The CDR3, cysteine through phenylalanine, is 18 amino acids long. Shown are 45 bases from within the CDR3, in frame from base 1. Looking up the germline V gene yields CDR1 SQVTM and CDR2 ANQGSEA. Ends trimmed: V by 0 bases, J by 0 bases; bases unmatched to a gene: 10. CVID was diagnosed by standard criteria: serum IgG, IgA and/or IgM reduced below normal range, plus specific antibody deficiency. The CVID group comprised 40 to 45 subjects, about 15 female and about 29 male, aged about 9 to 65 years with a mean age of roughly 43. Predominantly Caucasian heritage was noted among both the CVID patients and the healthy controls. At the time of study participation, every CVID subject had been on replacement immunoglobulin therapy for at least one year. When blood was collected, none of the CVID subjects were ill or on immunomodulatory or immunosuppressive medication. Heparinized peripheral whole blood samples of roughly 5 to 9 ml were obtained from each donor. Genomic DNA from adults with common variable immune deficiency (CVID) and from healthy adult controls was the source for sequencing TCRbeta CDR3 repertoires. Diluted blood was density-centrifuged over Hypaque 1077 or Ficoll-Paque to isolate peripheral blood mononuclear cells. Genomic DNA was obtained from unsorted mononuclear cells through either Qiagen column purification or a centrifugation-based method.

This clone was seen repeatedly, ten times or more. The antigen it binds to is not known. The missing CDR3 end, 3 residues past where the read stops, is filled in from the germline J gene. CVID samples and control samples contributed equivalent amounts of genomic DNA as sequencing input. For every sample, a 60 bp segment covering the rearranged TCRbeta CDR3 region was amplified and then sequenced. TCRbeta amplification used the immunoSEQ assay, a bias-corrected multiplex PCR with high-throughput sequencing. From the authors' description of their analysis: Each unique nucleotide sequence was treated as a clone and annotated with V, D and J genes, copy number and frequency. Sequences were labeled productive if in frame, and non-productive if out of frame or containing stop codons. Clonality was calculated from Shannon's entropy as previously described. The predicted amino acid sequences of productive clones were used to derive mean CDR3 Kyte-Doolittle hydropathy. Hierarchical clustering of scaled V gene usage was performed with the R hclust function using Manhattan distance and complete linkage. To assess clone sharing by CDR3 amino acid sequence, 12 repertoires per group were resampled over 100 rounds. The repertoires were screened for roughly 70 published EBV-specific TCRbeta sequences and approximately 230 published CMV-specific TCRbeta sequences. Two CVID samples yielding fewer than 10,000 sequences were excluded from analysis, leaving under 50 CVID repertoires. TCRdb mirrors the immuneACCESS table, restricted to in-frame sequences. Some clones are absent from its copies; in checked studies, under half trace to an unresolved V gene, and the reason for the others is unknown. For V, J and clone size, that table is used; D and trimming come from the DNA. The sample has 25,000 or so clones on record, with no singletons. Approximately 8.9% of the sample lies in the top ten.

Sequencing input: peripheral blood mononuclear cells. The sequence derives from a human donor with common variable immunodeficiency. Rearrangement joined TRBV29-1 to TRBJ1-2; the central 10 bases match TRBD1. CDR3 region: CSVEESGTGVPSNYGYTF. CDR3 DNA, as far as it was read: TGCAGCGTTGAAGAAAGTGGGACAGGGGTGCCCTCTAACTATGGC.